This T cell receptor (beta chain) derives from a study of blood T cell repertoires in COVID-19. Data came from immunoSEQ multiplex PCR; TCRdb stores just in-frame clones and leaves some out. The sample has about 240,000 clones, roughly 83% seen once. CDR1 and CDR2 from the germline V gene are SGHNT and YYREEE (reference sequence). Trimming stripped 1 base from V and 5 bases from J, with 13 bases between. This CDR3 has 14 amino acids. The J gene is TRBJ2-7, the V gene TRBV5-4; D gene uncertain. The sequenced sample consisted of peripheral blood. The sequence derives from an elderly man with acute or convalescent COVID-19. The chain's CDR3 is CASSLQGPSNEQYF. DNA of the CDR3: TGTGCCAGCAGCTTGCAAGGCCCTAGTAACGAGCAGTACTTC.